This TCR beta chain was identified in a study of vaccination effects on CD4 cells after COVID-19 (dated by TCRdb to between 2021 and 2024). Background for the entire study: Across the study, the median time from the second dose to post-vaccine sampling was 72 days (range 14 to 241). SARS-CoV-2 spike-specific CD4+ TCR repertoires from before and after mRNA vaccination were compared in COVID-19 convalescent patients and in infection-naive vaccine recipients. Altogether, approximately 10 COVID-19 convalescent patients and several SARS-CoV-2-naive healthy vaccine recipients made up the full study. The Oncomine TCR Beta short-read assay on an Illumina iSeq 100 was used to sequence cultures from other donors in the study.

Library construction relied on the immunoSEQ multiplex PCR assay. DNA from the cultured and isolated CD4+ T cells underwent TCR beta CDR3 sequencing. On the authors' methods: The analysis removed non-productive TCR sequences, trimmed reads to the CDR3 region, and retained only CDR3s that were 7 or more amino acids long. The MANAFEST web app was used to identify antigen-specific clonotypes by comparing expansion in peptide wells with expansion in reference cultures. To count as positive, a clone had to show expansion at FDR<0.05 compared with the reference and with all other wells, an odds ratio above 5, and a frequency above 0.1% in two replicate wells. A clonotype was called cross-reactive if it was significantly expanded both in SARS-CoV-2 spike wells and in at least one common cold coronavirus spike condition. Levenshtein distance calculated with the stringdist R package was used to assess CDR3 similarity, and unrooted trees were constructed with ape in R 3.6.1. Sourced from immuneACCESS, this table was stored by TCRdb with only in-frame sequences that have V and J called. A share of the clones is absent; for the studies checked, an unresolved V gene accounts for under half, and the remainder has no known explanation. The V and J calls and the clone size are those of that table, but D and trimming were determined from the DNA. The sample has about 24,000 clones on record, 81% of them singletons. The ten largest clones capture about 5.3% of the sample.

Comments on this clone: It has no known antigen specificity. Per-nucleotide qualities are absent, and no much larger clonotype sits a single base away.

In the ViraFEST assay, PBMC were stimulated with viral peptide pools, and antigen-specific CD4+ T cell clonotypes were then identified by expansion using TCR sequencing. After roughly 11 days of culture, CD4+ T cells were isolated with the EasySep CD4+ T cell isolation kit. Participants received two doses of either the BNT162b2 or the mRNA-1273 mRNA SARS-CoV-2 vaccine. The absence of prior SARS-CoV-2 infection in healthy vaccine recipients was confirmed by negative nucleocapsid antibodies before and after vaccination. Roughly 2 million PBMC per well were cultured in IMDM with about 5.1% human AB serum, 9 to 10 IU/ml IL-2 and gentamicin, plus 10 ug/ml peptides. Half of the culture medium was replaced with fresh IL-2-containing medium on days 3 and 7. Each peptide stimulation condition was cultured in triplicate wells unless otherwise noted. Using Ficoll-Paque Plus gradient centrifugation, PBMC were separated from whole blood and then either used fresh or cryopreserved at -140C. The spike proteins of SARS-CoV-2 and of the common cold coronaviruses HCoV-NL63, HCoV-OC43 and HCoV-229E were spanned by overlapping peptide pools. Genomic DNA was extracted from cultured CD4+ T cells with the QIAamp micro DNA kit.

From its cysteine to its phenylalanine, the CDR3 spans 14 amino acids. This entry keeps only the CDR3 DNA: 42 bases, framed from base 1. Per the germline V gene, KGHSH is the CDR1 and LQKENI is the CDR2. The V end loses 2 bases and the J end loses 6 bases, and a stretch of 12 bases separates them. Study-wide conclusions, independent of this receptor: In healthy vaccine recipients, vaccine-induced clones were almost all SARS-CoV-2 mono-reactive, with only 1 of 255 being cross-reactive with common cold coronaviruses. The study was limited by a small number of convalescent patients and lacked early post-infection timepoints. Clones induced by infection and clones induced by vaccination both contracted markedly at late timepoints after vaccination, which fits with T cell responses waning over time.

The TCR was taken from a human donor who received a COVID-19 vaccine. Some clones in this sample may be carry-over from other donors' samples. Specimen: CD4+ T cells from PBMCs cultured with SARS-CoV-2 spike peptides, collected after COVID-19 vaccination. The sample's cell subset or site label is to be understood as: SARS-CoV-2 spike overlapping peptide pool stimulation. The receptor chain draws on TRBV18 and TRBJ2-3; the D segment might be TRBD1 or TRBD2, since each matches 6 bases. The bases read TGTGCCAGCTCACCAACATCGGGGGCCGATACGCAGTATTTT. Its amino acids are CASSPTSGADTQYF.